This T cell receptor beta chain originates from a study of T cell changes during pregnancy in multiple sclerosis. CDR3 length: 16 amino acids. V gave up 4 bases and J gave up 1 base; unmatched junction bases: 6. Per the germline V gene, CDR1 is SGHNT and CDR2 is YYREEE (reference sequence). Libraries were prepared by immunoSEQ multiplex PCR; TCRdb keeps only in-frame clonotypes and omits some of them. The sample holds about 100,000 clones, almost 95% seen once. The input for sequencing was peripheral blood, taken before pregnancy. The receptor comes from a female donor with multiple sclerosis, enrolled in a pregnancy study. The chain uses TRBV5-4 and TRBJ2-2; 8 nucleotides align to TRBD2. Here the CDR3 DNA reads TGTGCCAGCAGCCCCGTGGGACTAGTGAACACCGGGGAGCTGTTTTTT. Translating it yields CASSPVGLVNTGELFF. Full variable domain (missing parts from reference TRBV5-4 and TRBJ2-2): ETGVTQSPTHLIKTRGQQVTLRCSSQSGHNTVSWYQQALGQGPQFIFQYYREEENGRGNFPPRFSGLQFPNYSSELNVNALELDDSALYLCASSPVGLVNTGELFFGEGSRLTVL.